The clone carrying this T cell receptor (beta chain) appeared a single time. What it binds is not known. This sample is drawn from a study of OX40 agonist ivuxolimab in advanced cancers. The overall study: Mean age about 60 years, range about 23 to 80; about 81% male. Anti-PD-1, anti-PD-L1 or anti-CTLA-4 therapy given earlier was allowed, and 30% to 45% had some.

General study results and limits: Mean expanded clone counts were higher in CD8+ than CD4+ T cells.

Assay used: immunoSEQ multiplex PCR; TCRdb lists only in-frame clones, some missing. The table includes about 62,000 clones, roughly 85% detected once. CDR1 and CDR2 (germline): SGHAT, FQNNGV. This CDR3 contains 18 residues. V dropped 6 bases and J dropped 2; count of bases not matched to a gene: 11. The chain uses TRBV11-2 and TRBJ2-2; TRBD2 aligns across 11 bases. The material sequenced was CD4+ or CD8+ T cells sorted from blood, taken in a trial of the OX40 agonist ivuxolimab. This receptor was taken from an adult with an advanced solid tumor such as melanoma, head and neck, liver or kidney cancer. CDR3 bases: TGTGCCAGCAGTTGGAGAATACTAGCGGGGGTAAACACCGGGGAGCTGTTTTTT. It translates to CASSWRILAGVNTGELFF.